This entry is about one T cell receptor beta chain. This clone was seen a few times. The target of this receptor is not known. No base qualities exist here, and no much larger clone lies one base off it. Each donor gave one peripheral blood draw, averaging roughly 120 mL, which was collected into heparinised tubes. A BD FACSAria II and a panel including CD45RO, CCR7, CD25, CD127, CD95 and CD27 were used to sort naive, central memory, regulatory and stem cell-like memory CD4+ T cells. Purity was above 95% for every sorted population. PBMCs were separated immediately by Lymphoprep density gradient centrifugation and were stained directly, without being cultured. Samples were stained and sorted in pairs, with one healthy donor and one patient per experiment, so that batch effects were minimized. The data belong to a study of beta chain features in type 1 diabetes listed by TCRdb under 2018. Study-level background: Mean age, gender distribution, total cell number and subset yield were not different between patients and healthy donors. A total of 90 million to 140 million sorted cells were examined across all samples, and RNA yield correlated strongly with the number of cells per subset. The study compared TCRB repertoires of sorted circulating CD4+ T cell subsets between recently diagnosed type 1 diabetes patients and matched healthy donors. Whereas all 30 or so donors provided naive and central memory subsets, regulatory and stem cell-like memory subsets were isolated from just 8 patients and roughly 8 healthy donors. Study-wide findings and limitations: Because cDNA rather than genomic DNA was sequenced, highly expressing activated cells could have been over-represented, although no difference in activation and CD3 levels was found between groups. In all four CD4+ subsets, TCRB CDR3 length was moderately but significantly shorter in type 1 diabetes patients. Only small numbers of individuals were included in the HLA sub-analyses, which left unresolved whether HLA type had any influence on TCRB rearrangement. Naive, central memory and regulatory TCRB repertoires appeared to be more alike among patients than among healthy donors. Patients with type 1 diabetes made fewer insertions and deleted more nucleotides at VDJ recombination sites, implying thymic rearrangement abnormalities. Shorter templates might have been favored by PCR, but patient and control samples were amplified and corrected together, so both groups would have been affected equally by any skew.

From the cysteine up to the phenylalanine, the CDR3 has a length of 16 residues. The read is trimmed to its CDR3 DNA, 48 bases read in frame from base 1. The germline V and J ends show losses of 4 bases and 4 bases respectively, and no gene match explains 12 bases of the junction. The germline V gene sets CDR1 to SGHRS and CDR2 to YFSETQ. The entire isolated RNA was reverse transcribed using the High Capacity cDNA Reverse Transcription Kit, and thus expressed TCRB transcripts were sequenced. Deep immunoSEQ sequencing was performed on naive, central memory and regulatory T cell samples, with an average of around 3.4 million total reads per sample. Sorted cells were lysed in RLT buffer, and RNA was extracted using DNase-treated RNeasy Micro or Mini kits according to cell number. Each cell subset was processed on its own to prevent cross-contamination, while patient and healthy donor samples were processed together. Using the immunoSEQ multiplex PCR, TCRB sequences were amplified from cDNA into 87-bp fragments spanning the CDR3 region. Sequencing of the amplicons was done on the Illumina HiSeq platform. The authors processed their data as follows. PCR bias was corrected computationally using synthetic template baselines, and reads within Hamming distance 2 were collapsed, with unmergeable singletons discarded. Reads were aligned against IMGT to assign V, D and J genes, CDR3 length and insertions or deletions at six rearrangement sites. Within each subset, clonotype counts were normalized to sorted cell number, and only after that were true diversity and Gini coefficients computed with the tcR R package. The overlap coefficient, calculated on TCRB nucleotide sequences, was used to quantify repertoire sharing. Entries here come from immuneACCESS through TCRdb and include only in-frame sequences with V and J called. Some clones fail to appear in such tables; in the studies checked, an unresolved V gene covers under half of the shortfall, and the cause of the remainder is unknown. D and trimming come from the DNA, and the V and J calls and clone size come from that table. The sample table lists some 300,000 clones, approximately 8% of them with a count of one. The top ten clones comprise approximately 0.99% of the sample.

Specimen: central memory CD4+ T cells from blood. The rearrangement joined TRBV5-1 to TRBJ2-7; TRBD2 fits 9 bases in the junction. This TCR derives from a woman between 18 and 29 years old in good health. The CDR3 region has the sequence CASSPSPSGMGYEQYF. The nucleotide sequence is given as TGCGCCAGCAGCCCCTCCCCTAGCGGGATGGGGTACGAGCAGTACTTC.